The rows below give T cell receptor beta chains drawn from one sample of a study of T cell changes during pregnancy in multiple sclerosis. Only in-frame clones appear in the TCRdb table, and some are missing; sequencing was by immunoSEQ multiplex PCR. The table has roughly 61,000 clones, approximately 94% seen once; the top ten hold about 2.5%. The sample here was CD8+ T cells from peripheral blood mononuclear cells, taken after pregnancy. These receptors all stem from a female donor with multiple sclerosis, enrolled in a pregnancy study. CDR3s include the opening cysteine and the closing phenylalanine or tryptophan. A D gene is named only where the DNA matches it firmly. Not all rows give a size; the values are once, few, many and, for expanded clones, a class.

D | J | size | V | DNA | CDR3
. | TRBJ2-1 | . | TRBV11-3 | TGTGCCAGCAGCTTTAGCGATCGTGAGCAGTTCTTC | CASSFSDREQFF
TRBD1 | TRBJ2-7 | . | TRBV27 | TGTGCCAGCAGTTTATCTGGGGACAGAGCCTACGAGCAGTACTTC | CASSLSGDRAYEQYF
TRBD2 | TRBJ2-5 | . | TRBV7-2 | TGTGCCAGCAGCTTACTAGCGGGATTGGGGGAGACCCAGTACTTC | CASSLLAGLGETQYF
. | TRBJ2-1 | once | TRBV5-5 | TGTGCCAGCAGCTTTTCCCAGGGGACTGAGCAGTTCTTC | CASSFSQGTEQFF
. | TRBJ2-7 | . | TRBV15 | TGTGCCACCAGCAGAGAGCCCCTGGGAGAAAGGAGAGAGCAGTACTTC | CATSREPLGERREQYF
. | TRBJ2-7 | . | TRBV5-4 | TGTGCCAGCAGCCCTACCGGAACAGGGTTAGCCTACGAGCAGTACTTC | CASSPTGTGLAYEQYF
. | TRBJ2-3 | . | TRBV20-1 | TGCAGTGCTAAGGAGGATACGCAGTATTTT | CSAKEDTQYF
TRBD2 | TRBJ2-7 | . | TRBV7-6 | TGTGCCAGCAGTACTAGCGAAGGTTACGAGCAGTACTTC | CASSTSEGYEQYF
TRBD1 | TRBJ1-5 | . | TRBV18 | TGTGCCAGCTCACCACGCGGACAGGGCGGCAATCAGCCCCAGCATTTT | CASSPRGQGGNQPQHF
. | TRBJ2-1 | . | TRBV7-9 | TGTGCCAGCAGCTTATTGGGCGATGAGCAGTTCTTC | CASSLLGDEQFF
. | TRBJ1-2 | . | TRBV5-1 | TGCGCCAGCAGCTTGGACAGGGCCCTCCTTAGCTATGGCTACACCTTC | CASSLDRALLSYGYTF
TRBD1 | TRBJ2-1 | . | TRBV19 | TGTGCCAGTAGTATGAGAGCGGACAGGGGGTACAATGAGCAGTTCTTC | CASSMRADRGYNEQFF
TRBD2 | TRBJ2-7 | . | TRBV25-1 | TGTGCCAGCGAGCCCGGGGGGACCTACGAGCAGTACTTC | CASEPGGTYEQYF
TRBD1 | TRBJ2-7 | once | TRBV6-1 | TGTGCCAGCAGTGAAGATCGACAGGGGGCCAGAGGTTACGAGCAGTACTTC | CASSEDRQGARGYEQYF